The rows below give T cell receptor beta chains drawn from one sample of a study of shared clonotypes between healthy human individuals. The assay was immunoSEQ multiplex PCR, and TCRdb's table has in-frame clones only and misses some. Among about 1.5 million clones listed, 98% were seen once. Sequencing was performed on naive CD4+ T cells sorted from blood. The receptors derive from a man aged 30 to 45 in good health. CDR3s include the opening cysteine and the closing phenylalanine or tryptophan. A D gene is named only where the DNA matches it firmly. The size entry is marked missing in some rows and otherwise reads once, few, many or a size class.

CASSESGRSTEAFF TGTGCCAGCAGCGAGTCAGGGAGGAGCACTGAAGCTTTCTTT TRBJ1-1 TRBV9 - -
CATSSDRDTSGRAREQYF TGTGCCACCAGCAGCGACAGGGATACTAGCGGGAGGGCTCGAGAGCAGTACTTC TRBJ2-7 TRBV15 TRBD2 -
CASSEIIAGIYNEQFF TGTGCCAGCAGTGAAATCATAGCGGGAATTTACAATGAGCAGTTCTTC TRBJ2-1 TRBV6-1 TRBD2 -
CSATGTPSDEQYF TGCAGCGCCACCGGGACCCCGAGCGACGAGCAGTACTTC TRBJ2-7 TRBV29-1 - -
CSVEPDPTTHSTDTQYF TGCAGCGTTGAACCCGACCCCACGACTCACTCCACAGATACGCAGTATTTT TRBJ2-3 TRBV29-1 - -
CASSLGLAEYEQYF TGTGCCAGCAGCTTAGGTCTAGCGGAATACGAGCAGTACTTC TRBJ2-7 TRBV7-6 TRBD2 -
CASSEGTEETQYF TGTGCCAGCTCAGAGGGGACAGAAGAGACCCAGTACTTC TRBJ2-5 TRBV18 TRBD1 -
CASRGDTYDEKLFF TGTGCCAGCAGGGGAGACACATACGATGAAAAACTGTTTTTT TRBJ1-4 TRBV2 - once
CASSKTSGLVDTQYF TGTGCCAGCAGTAAGACAAGTGGACTAGTAGATACGCAGTATTTT TRBJ2-3 TRBV28 TRBD2 -
CASINSGANVLTF TGTGCCAGCATAAACTCTGGGGCCAACGTCCTGACTTTC TRBJ2-6 TRBV28 - -
CASSSQVLSSGNTIYF TGTGCCAGCAGCTCACAGGTCCTCAGCTCTGGAAACACCATATATTTT TRBJ1-3 TRBV14 - -
CASSHGDSSYNEQFF TGCGCCAGCAGCCACGGTGATAGCTCCTACAATGAGCAGTTCTTC TRBJ2-1 TRBV4-1 - -